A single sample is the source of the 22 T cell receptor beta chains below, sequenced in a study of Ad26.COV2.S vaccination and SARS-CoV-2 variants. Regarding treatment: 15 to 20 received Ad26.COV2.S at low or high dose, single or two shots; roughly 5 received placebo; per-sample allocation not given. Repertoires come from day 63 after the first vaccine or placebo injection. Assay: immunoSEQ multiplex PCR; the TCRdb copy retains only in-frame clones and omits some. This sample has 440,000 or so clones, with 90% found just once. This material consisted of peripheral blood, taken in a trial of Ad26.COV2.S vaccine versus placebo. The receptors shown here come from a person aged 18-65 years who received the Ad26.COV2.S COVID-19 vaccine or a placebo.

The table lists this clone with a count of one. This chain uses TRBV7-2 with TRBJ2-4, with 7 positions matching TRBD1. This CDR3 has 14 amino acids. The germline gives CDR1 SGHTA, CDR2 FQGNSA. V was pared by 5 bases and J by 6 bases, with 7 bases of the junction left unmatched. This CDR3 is CASSKRDSLNIQYF. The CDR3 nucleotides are TGTGCCAGCAGCAAACGGGACAGCTTAAACATTCAGTACTTC.

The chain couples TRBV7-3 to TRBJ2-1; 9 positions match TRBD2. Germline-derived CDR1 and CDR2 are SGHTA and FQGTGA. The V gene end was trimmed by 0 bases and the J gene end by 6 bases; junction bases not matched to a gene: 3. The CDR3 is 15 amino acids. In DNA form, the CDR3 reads TGTGCCAGCAGCTTAACTAGCGGGAGCCGCAATGAGCAGTTCTTC. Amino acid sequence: CASSLTSGSRNEQFF.

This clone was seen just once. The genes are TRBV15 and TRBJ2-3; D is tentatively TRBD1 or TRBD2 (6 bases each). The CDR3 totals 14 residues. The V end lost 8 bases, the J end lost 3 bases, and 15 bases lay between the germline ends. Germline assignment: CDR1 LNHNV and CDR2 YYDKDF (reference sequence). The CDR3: CATGGQDGTDTQYF. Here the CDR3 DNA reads TGTGCCACCGGGGGGCAGGACGGGACAGATACGCAGTATTTT.

CDR3 bases: TGTGCCAGCAGCTTGGGGGCAAGAAACGAGCAGTACTTC. Translating it yields CASSLGARNEQYF. The chain combines TRBV5-6 with TRBJ2-7; unclear D gene. Germline CDR1 reads SGHDT; CDR2 reads YYEEEE. This CDR3 spans 13 amino acids. Deletions cut 0 bases from V and 5 bases from J, with 9 bases between.

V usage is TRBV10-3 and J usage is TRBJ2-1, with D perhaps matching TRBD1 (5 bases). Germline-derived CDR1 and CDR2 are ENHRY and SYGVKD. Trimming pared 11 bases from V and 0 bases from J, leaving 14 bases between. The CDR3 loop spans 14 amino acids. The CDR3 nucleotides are TGTGCCCTCTCTCAGGGTGGCTCCTACAATGAGCAGTTCTTC. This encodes CALSQGGSYNEQFF.

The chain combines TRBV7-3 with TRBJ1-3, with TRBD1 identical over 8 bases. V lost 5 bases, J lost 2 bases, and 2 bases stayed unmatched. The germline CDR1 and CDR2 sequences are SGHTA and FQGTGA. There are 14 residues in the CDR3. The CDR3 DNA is TGTGCCAGCAGCGAGACAGGGGCTGGAAACACCATATATTTT. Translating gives CASSETGAGNTIYF.

The DNA for the CDR3 is TGTGCCAGCAGCTTAAGTATCCCGCGACTAGCGGCCGGGGAGCTGTTTTTT. Its translation is CASSLSIPRLAAGELFF. The rearrangement uses TRBV7-2 and TRBJ2-2, with 9 positions matching TRBD2. With V trimmed by 2 bases and J by 6 bases, 10 bases remained unmatched. From germline, CDR1 is SGHTA and CDR2 FQGNSA. This CDR3 has 17 residues.

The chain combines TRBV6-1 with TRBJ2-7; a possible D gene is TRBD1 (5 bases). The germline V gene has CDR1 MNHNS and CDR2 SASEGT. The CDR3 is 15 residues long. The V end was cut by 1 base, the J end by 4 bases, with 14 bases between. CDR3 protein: CASSEVYGHPYEQYF. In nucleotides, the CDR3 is TGTGCCAGCAGTGAAGTTTATGGACACCCATACGAGCAGTACTTC.

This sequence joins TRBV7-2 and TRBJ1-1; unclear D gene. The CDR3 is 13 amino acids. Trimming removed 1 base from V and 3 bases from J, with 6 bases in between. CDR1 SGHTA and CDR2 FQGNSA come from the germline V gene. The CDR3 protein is CASSLGLYTEAFF. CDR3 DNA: TGTGCCAGCAGCTTAGGTCTGTACACTGAAGCTTTCTTT. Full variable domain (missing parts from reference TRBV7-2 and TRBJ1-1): GAGVSQSPSNKVTEKGKDVELRCDPISGHTALYWYRQSLGQGLEFLIYFQGNSAPDKSGLPSDRFSAERTGGSVSTLTIQRTQQEDSAVYLCASSLGLYTEAFFGQGTRLTVV.

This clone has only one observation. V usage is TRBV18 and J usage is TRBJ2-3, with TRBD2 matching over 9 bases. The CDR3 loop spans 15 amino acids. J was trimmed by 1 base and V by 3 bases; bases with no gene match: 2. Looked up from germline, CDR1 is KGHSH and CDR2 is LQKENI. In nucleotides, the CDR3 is TGTGCCAGCTCACCGACTAGCGGCCGCACAGATACGCAGTATTTT. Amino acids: CASSPTSGRTDTQYF.

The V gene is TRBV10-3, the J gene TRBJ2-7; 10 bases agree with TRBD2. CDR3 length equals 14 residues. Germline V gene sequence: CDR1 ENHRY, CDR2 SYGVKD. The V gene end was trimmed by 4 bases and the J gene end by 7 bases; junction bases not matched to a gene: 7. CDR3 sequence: CAISGTSGALEQYF. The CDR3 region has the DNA TGTGCCATCAGTGGAACTAGCGGGGCTTTGGAGCAGTACTTC.

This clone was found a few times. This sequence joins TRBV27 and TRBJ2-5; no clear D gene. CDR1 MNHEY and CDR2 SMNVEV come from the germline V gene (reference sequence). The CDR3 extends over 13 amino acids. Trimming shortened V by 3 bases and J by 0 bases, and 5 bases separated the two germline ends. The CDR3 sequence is CASSLYHQETQYF. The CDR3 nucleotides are TGTGCCAGCAGTTTGTATCACCAAGAGACCCAGTACTTC.

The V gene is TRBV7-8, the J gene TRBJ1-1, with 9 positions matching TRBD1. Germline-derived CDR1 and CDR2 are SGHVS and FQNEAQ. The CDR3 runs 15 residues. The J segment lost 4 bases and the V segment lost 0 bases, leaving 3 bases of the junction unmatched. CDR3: CASSLAGQGFTEAFF. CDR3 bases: TGTGCCAGCAGCTTAGCGGGACAGGGTTTCACTGAAGCTTTCTTT. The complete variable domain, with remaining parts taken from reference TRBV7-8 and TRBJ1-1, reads GAGVSQSPRYKVAKRGQDVALRCDPISGHVSLFWYQQALGQGPEFLTYFQNEAQLDKSGLPSDRFFAERPEGSVSTLKIQRTQQEDSAVYLCASSLAGQGFTEAFFGQGTRLTVV.

CDR3 in amino acids: CASSVKTSGRRDTQYF. Here the CDR3 DNA reads TGTGCCAGCAGTGTCAAGACTAGCGGGAGAAGGGATACGCAGTATTTT. The V call is TRBV6-2 or TRBV6-3, the J call TRBJ2-3, with 12 bases identical to TRBD2. Germline CDR1 MNHEY, CDR2 SVGEGT. The junction had 9 bases not matched to a gene; V was cut back by 5 bases and J by 6 bases. CDR3 length: 16 residues.

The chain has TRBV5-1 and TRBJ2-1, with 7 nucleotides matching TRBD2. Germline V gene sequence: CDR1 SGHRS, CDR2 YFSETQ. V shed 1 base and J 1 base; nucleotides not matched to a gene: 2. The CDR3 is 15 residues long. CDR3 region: CASSLREGSYNEQFF. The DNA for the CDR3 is TGCGCCAGCAGCTTGAGGGAGGGGTCCTACAATGAGCAGTTCTTC.

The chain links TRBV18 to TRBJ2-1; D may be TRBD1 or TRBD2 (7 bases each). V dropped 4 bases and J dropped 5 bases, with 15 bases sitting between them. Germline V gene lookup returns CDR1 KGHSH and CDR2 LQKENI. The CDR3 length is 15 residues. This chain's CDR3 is CASSQVAGGDNEQFF. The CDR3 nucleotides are TGTGCCAGCTCACAAGTCGCAGGGGGGGACAATGAGCAGTTCTTC.

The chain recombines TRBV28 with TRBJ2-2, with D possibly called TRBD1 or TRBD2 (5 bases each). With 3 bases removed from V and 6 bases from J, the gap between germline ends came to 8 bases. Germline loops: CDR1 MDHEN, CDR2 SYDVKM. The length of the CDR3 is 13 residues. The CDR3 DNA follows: TGTGCCAGCAGTTTGACGGGGCCCGGGGAGCTGTTTTTT. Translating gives CASSLTGPGELFF. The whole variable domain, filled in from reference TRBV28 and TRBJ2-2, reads DVKVTQSSRYLVKRTGEKVFLECVQDMDHENMFWYRQDPGLGLRLIYFSYDVKMKEKGDIPEGYSVSREKKERFSLILESASTNQTSMYLCASSLTGPGELFFGEGSRLTVL.

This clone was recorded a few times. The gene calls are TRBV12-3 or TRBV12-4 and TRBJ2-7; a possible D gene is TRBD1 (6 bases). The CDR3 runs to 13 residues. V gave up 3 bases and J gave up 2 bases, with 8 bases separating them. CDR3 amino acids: CASSFGTTYEQYF. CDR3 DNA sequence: TGTGCCAGCAGTTTCGGGACAACCTACGAGCAGTACTTC.

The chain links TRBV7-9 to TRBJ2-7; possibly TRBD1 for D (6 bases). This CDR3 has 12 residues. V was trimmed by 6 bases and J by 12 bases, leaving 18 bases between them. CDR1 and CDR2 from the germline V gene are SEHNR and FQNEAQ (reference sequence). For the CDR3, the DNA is TGTGCCAGCAGTTCACCGACAGGCCAGGGGTACTTC. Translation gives CASSSPTGQGYF.

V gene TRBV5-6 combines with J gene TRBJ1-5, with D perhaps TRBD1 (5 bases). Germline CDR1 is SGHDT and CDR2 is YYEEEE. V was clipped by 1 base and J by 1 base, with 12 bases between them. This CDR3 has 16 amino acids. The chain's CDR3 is CASSLQGVISNQPQHF. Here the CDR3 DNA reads TGTGCCAGCAGCTTGCAGGGTGTGATAAGCAATCAGCCCCAGCATTTT.

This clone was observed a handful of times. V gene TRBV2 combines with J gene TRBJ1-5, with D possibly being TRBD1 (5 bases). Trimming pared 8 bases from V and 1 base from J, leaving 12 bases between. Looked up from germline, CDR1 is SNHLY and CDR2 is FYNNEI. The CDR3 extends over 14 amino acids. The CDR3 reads CASSDSLSNQPQHF. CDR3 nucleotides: TGTGCCAGCTCTGACAGTTTGAGCAATCAGCCCCAGCATTTT.

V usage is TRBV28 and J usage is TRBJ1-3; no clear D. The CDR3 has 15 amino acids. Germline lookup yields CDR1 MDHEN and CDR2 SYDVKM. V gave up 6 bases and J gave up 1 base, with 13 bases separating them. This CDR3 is CASSWGGKSGNTIYF. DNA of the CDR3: TGTGCCAGCAGCTGGGGTGGGAAGTCTGGAAACACCATATATTTT.